This is a list of T cell receptor beta chains from one sample in a study of T cells in localized non-small cell lung cancer. Here immunoSEQ multiplex PCR was the method, and the copy in TCRdb shows in-frame clones only, minus some. The repertoire has about 70,000 clones, 86% of them found once; the top ten carry just over 20%. Sequenced material: peripheral blood, taken before any cancer treatment. The source is a male donor at least 60 years old with stage III squamous cell lung carcinoma. Each CDR3 is given with its conserved first and last residue. Each record gives: J gene, clone size, V gene, D gene, CDR3 DNA, CDR3 protein. D genes are given only for firm matches. Not all rows give a size; the values are once, few, many and, for expanded clones, a class.

J gene: TRBJ1-1
clone size: -
V gene: TRBV5-1
D gene: -
CDR3 DNA: TGCGCCAGCAGGCCGGCCGGGGGAAACACTGAAGCTTTCTTT
CDR3 protein: CASRPAGGNTEAFF

J gene: TRBJ2-3
clone size: -
V gene: TRBV29-1
D gene: -
CDR3 DNA: TGCAGCGTGGGTTTGGATACGCAGTATTTT
CDR3 protein: CSVGLDTQYF

J gene: TRBJ1-2
clone size: -
V gene: TRBV7-2
D gene: TRBD1
CDR3 DNA: TGTGCCAGCAGCCCGGACAGGATTATTGCGGGCTATGGCTACACCTTC
CDR3 protein: CASSPDRIIAGYGYTF

J gene: TRBJ2-1
clone size: -
V gene: TRBV9
D gene: TRBD2
CDR3 DNA: TGTGCCAGCAGCGTAGGCGGACTAGCGGGCCAACCCCACAATGAGCAGTTCTTC
CDR3 protein: CASSVGGLAGQPHNEQFF

J gene: TRBJ2-1
clone size: -
V gene: TRBV11-2
D gene: TRBD2
CDR3 DNA: TGTGCCAGCAGCTTAGACCCTAGCGGTGGATGGTTCTTC
CDR3 protein: CASSLDPSGGWFF

J gene: TRBJ2-3
clone size: -
V gene: TRBV7-9
D gene: -
CDR3 DNA: TGTGCCAGCAGCTTAGAAATCGGTACGCAGTATTTT
CDR3 protein: CASSLEIGTQYF

J gene: TRBJ1-2
clone size: few
V gene: TRBV2
D gene: -
CDR3 DNA: TGTGCCAGCAGTGGGGTCAGAACAGATTATGGCTACACCTTC
CDR3 protein: CASSGVRTDYGYTF

J gene: TRBJ2-1
clone size: -
V gene: TRBV19
D gene: TRBD2
CDR3 DNA: TGTGCCAGTAGTAACCAACCGGGACTAGCCGGAGATGAGCAGTTCTTC
CDR3 protein: CASSNQPGLAGDEQFF

J gene: TRBJ2-3
clone size: -
V gene: TRBV29-1
D gene: -
CDR3 DNA: TGCAGCCTAGACCGAGACAGGCCCCTCACAGATACGCAGTATTTT
CDR3 protein: CSLDRDRPLTDTQYF

J gene: TRBJ1-4
clone size: medium-sized
V gene: TRBV10-1
D gene: -
CDR3 DNA: TGCGCCAGCAGTGAGATGCCGGGCAATGGGAAACTGTTTTTT
CDR3 protein: CASSEMPGNGKLFF

J gene: TRBJ1-2
clone size: -
V gene: TRBV7-2
D gene: TRBD1
CDR3 DNA: TGTGCCAGCAGCTTAGAGGCAGGGGGGCTTGGAAACTATGGCTACACCTTC
CDR3 protein: CASSLEAGGLGNYGYTF

J gene: TRBJ1-2
clone size: -
V gene: TRBV6-6
D gene: TRBD1
CDR3 DNA: TGTGCCAGCAGTTCCCCCACAGGGGGCTTTCATGGCTACACCTTC
CDR3 protein: CASSSPTGGFHGYTF

J gene: TRBJ2-3
clone size: -
V gene: TRBV6-4
D gene: TRBD2
CDR3 DNA: TGTGCCAGCAGTGAAGGCGGGGGGGCAGATACGCAGTATTTT
CDR3 protein: CASSEGGGADTQYF

J gene: TRBJ1-3
clone size: -
V gene: TRBV6-5
D gene: TRBD1
CDR3 DNA: TGTGCCAGCAGTTACTCTTCGACAGGGTCTGGAAACACCATATATTTT
CDR3 protein: CASSYSSTGSGNTIYF

J gene: TRBJ1-2
clone size: -
V gene: TRBV28
D gene: -
CDR3 DNA: TGTGCCAGCAGTTCCCCCGGGGGGCAGATTGGCTACACCTTC
CDR3 protein: CASSSPGGQIGYTF

J gene: TRBJ1-2
clone size: -
V gene: TRBV28
D gene: TRBD1
CDR3 DNA: TGTGCCAGCAGTTCCGGGACAGGGGGCTATGGCTACACCTTC
CDR3 protein: CASSSGTGGYGYTF

J gene: TRBJ1-4
clone size: -
V gene: TRBV5-6
D gene: -
CDR3 DNA: TGTGCCAGCAGCCTGAGTCGAGAAAAACTGTTTTTT
CDR3 protein: CASSLSREKLFF

J gene: TRBJ2-1
clone size: -
V gene: TRBV19
D gene: -
CDR3 DNA: TGTGCCAGTAGAATTCGGCAGGGAGAAAACAATGAGCAGTTCTTC
CDR3 protein: CASRIRQGENNEQFF